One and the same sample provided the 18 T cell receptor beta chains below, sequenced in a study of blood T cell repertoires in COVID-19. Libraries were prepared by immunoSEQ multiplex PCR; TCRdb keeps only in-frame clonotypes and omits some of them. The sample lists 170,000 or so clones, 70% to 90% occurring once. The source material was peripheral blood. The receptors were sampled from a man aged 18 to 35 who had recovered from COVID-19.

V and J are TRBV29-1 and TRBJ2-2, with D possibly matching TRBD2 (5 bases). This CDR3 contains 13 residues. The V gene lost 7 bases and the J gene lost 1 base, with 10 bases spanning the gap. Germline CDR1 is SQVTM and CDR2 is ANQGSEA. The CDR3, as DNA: TGCAGCGGACGTAGCGTGAACACCGGGGAGCTGTTTTTT. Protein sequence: CSGRSVNTGELFF.

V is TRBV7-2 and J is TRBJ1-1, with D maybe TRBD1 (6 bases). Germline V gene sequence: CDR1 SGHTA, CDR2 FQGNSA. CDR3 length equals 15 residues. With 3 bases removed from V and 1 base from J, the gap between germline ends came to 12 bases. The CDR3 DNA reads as TGTGCCAGCAGCTTGTTTACAGGGACGAACACTGAAGCTTTCTTT. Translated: CASSLFTGTNTEAFF.

CDR3 DNA: TGTGCCAGCAGTTTCTCAGTGGCCTATGGCTACACCTTC. Residues: CASSFSVAYGYTF. J is TRBJ1-2 and V is TRBV6-2 or TRBV6-3; no firm D call. From germline, CDR1 is MNHEY and CDR2 SVGEGT. This CDR3 has 13 residues. V gave up 4 bases and J gave up 4 bases, with 10 bases separating them.

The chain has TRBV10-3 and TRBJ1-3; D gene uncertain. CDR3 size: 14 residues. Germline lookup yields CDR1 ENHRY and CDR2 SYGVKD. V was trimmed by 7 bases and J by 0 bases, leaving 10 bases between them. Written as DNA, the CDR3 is TGTGCCATCATGAGGGAGCTCTCTGGAAACACCATATATTTT. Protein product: CAIMRELSGNTIYF.

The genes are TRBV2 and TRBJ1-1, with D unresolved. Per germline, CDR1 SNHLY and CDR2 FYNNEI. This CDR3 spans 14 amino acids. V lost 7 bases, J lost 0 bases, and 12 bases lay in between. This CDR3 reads CASMVRGMNTEAFF. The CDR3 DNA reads TGTGCCAGCATGGTGAGAGGTATGAACACTGAAGCTTTCTTT.

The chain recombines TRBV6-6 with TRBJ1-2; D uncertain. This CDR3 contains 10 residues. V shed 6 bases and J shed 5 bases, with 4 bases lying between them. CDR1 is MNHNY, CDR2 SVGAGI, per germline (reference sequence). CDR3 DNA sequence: TGTGCCAGCAGCCTTTATGGCTACACCTTC. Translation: CASSLYGYTF.

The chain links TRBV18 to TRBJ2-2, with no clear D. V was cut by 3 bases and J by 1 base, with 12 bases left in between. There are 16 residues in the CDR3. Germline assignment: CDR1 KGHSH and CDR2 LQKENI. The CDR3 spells CASSPVGSGNTGELFF. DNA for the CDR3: TGTGCCAGCTCACCGGTCGGATCGGGGAACACCGGGGAGCTGTTTTTT. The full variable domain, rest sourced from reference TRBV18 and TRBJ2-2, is NAGVMQNPRHLVRRRGQEARLRCSPMKGHSHVYWYRQLPEEGLKFMVYLQKENIIDESGMPKERFSAEFPKEGPSILRIQQVVRGDSAAYFCASSPVGSGNTGELFFGEGSRLTVL.

CDR3 nucleotide sequence: TGTGCCAGCAAGAGGGGGACGAGCAGCTACGAGCAGTACTTC. Translating it yields CASKRGTSSYEQYF. The gene calls are TRBV7-2 and TRBJ2-7, with TRBD1 as a possible D gene (6 bases). This CDR3 has 14 residues. V lost 7 bases, J lost 3 bases, and 16 bases lay in between. The germline V gene encodes CDR1 SGHTA and CDR2 FQGNSA.

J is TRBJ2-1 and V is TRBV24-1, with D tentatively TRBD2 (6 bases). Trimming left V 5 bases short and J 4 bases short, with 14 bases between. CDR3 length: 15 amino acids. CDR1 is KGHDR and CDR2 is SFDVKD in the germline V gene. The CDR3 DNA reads TGTGCCACCAGTGCACAACCGACTAGGTACAATGAGCAGTTCTTC. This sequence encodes CATSAQPTRYNEQFF.

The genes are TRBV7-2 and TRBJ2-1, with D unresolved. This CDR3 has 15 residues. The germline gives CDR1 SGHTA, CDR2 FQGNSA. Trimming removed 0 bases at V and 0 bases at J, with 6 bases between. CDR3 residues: CASSLARNSYNEQFF. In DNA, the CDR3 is TGTGCCAGCAGCTTAGCGCGTAACTCCTACAATGAGCAGTTCTTC.

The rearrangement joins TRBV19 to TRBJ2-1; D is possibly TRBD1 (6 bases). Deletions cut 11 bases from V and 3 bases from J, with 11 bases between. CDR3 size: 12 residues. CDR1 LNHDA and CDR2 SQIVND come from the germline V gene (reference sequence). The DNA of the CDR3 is TGTGCCTCGACAGGTAACTACAATGAGCAGTTCTTC. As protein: CASTGNYNEQFF.

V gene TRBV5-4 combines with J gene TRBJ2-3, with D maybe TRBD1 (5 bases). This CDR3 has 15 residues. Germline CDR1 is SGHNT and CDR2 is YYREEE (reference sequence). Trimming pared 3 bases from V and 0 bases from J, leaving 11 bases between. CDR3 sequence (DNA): TGTGCCAGCAGCTATGGACAAGCTAGCACAGATACGCAGTATTTT. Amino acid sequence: CASSYGQASTDTQYF. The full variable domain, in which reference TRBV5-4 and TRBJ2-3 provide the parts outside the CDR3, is ETGVTQSPTHLIKTRGQQVTLRCSSQSGHNTVSWYQQALGQGPQFIFQYYREEENGRGNFPPRFSGLQFPNYSSELNVNALELDDSALYLCASSYGQASTDTQYFGPGTRLTVL.

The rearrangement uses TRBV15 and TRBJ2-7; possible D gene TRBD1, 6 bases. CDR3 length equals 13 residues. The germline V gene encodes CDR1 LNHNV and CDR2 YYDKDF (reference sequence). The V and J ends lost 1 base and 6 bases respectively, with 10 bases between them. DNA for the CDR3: TGTGCCACCAGCAGAGTGGACAGCCCCGAGCAGTACTTC. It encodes CATSRVDSPEQYF.

In DNA form, the CDR3 reads TGTGCCAGCAGCCAAGATTTCGGGGCCTACGAGCAGTACTTC. It codes for CASSQDFGAYEQYF. The chain has TRBV3-1 (or the pseudogene TRBV3-2) and TRBJ2-7, with D possibly TRBD2 on 5 matching bases. V dropped 0 bases and J dropped 2 bases, with 8 bases sitting between them. The CDR3 length is 14 residues. CDR1 and CDR2 from the germline V gene are LGHDT and YNNKEL (reference sequence).

The CDR3 sequence: CASSYGEAGTDTQYF. The CDR3 DNA follows: TGTGCCAGCAGTTACGGCGAGGCCGGCACAGATACGCAGTATTTT. The chain carries TRBV2 and TRBJ2-3; no firm D call. The germline V and J ends were trimmed by 5 bases and 1 base, with 13 bases remaining between them. The germline V gene has CDR1 SNHLY and CDR2 FYNNEI. This CDR3 contains 15 residues.

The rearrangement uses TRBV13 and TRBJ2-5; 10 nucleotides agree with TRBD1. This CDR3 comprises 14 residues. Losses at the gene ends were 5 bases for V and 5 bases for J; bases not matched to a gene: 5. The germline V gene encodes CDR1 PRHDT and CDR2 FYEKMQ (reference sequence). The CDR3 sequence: CASSLRQGAETQYF. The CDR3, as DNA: TGTGCCAGCAGCCTCAGACAGGGGGCCGAGACCCAGTACTTC.

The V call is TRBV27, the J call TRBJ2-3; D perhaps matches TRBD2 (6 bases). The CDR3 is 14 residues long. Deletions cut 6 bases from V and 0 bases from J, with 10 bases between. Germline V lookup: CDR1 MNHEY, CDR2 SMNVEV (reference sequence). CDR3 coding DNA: TGTGCCAGCAGATCCGGGACTAGCACAGATACGCAGTATTTT. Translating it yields CASRSGTSTDTQYF.

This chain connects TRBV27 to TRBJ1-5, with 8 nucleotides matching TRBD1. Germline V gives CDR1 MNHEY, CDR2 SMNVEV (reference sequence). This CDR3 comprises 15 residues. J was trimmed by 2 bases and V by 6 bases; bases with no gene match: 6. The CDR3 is CASRRQGIGNQPQHF. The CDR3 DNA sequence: TGTGCCAGCAGGCGACAGGGGATCGGCAATCAGCCCCAGCATTTT.